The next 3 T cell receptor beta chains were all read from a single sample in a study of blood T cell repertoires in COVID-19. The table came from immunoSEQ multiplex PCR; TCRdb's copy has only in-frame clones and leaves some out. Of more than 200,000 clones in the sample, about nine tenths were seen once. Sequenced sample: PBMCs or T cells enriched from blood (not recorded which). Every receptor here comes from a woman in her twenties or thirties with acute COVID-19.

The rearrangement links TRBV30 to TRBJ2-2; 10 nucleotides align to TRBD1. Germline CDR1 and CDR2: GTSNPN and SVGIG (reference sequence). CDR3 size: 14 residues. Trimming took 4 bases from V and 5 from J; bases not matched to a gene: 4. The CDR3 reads CAWKDRGRTGELFF. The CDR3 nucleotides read TGTGCCTGGAAGGACAGGGGGAGGACCGGGGAGCTGTTTTTT.

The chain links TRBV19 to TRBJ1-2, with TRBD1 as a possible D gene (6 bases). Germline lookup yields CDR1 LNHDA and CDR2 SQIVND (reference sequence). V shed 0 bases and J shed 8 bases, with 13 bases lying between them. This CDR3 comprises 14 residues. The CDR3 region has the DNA TGTGCCAGTAGTATAGATCGACAGGTATTAGGCTACACCTTC. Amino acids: CASSIDRQVLGYTF.

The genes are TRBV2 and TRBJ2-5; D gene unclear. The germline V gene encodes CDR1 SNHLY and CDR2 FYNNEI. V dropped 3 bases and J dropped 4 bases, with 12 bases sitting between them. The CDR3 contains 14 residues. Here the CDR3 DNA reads TGTGCCAGCAGTGATAGTCGCCTTGGAGAGACCCAGTACTTC. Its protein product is CASSDSRLGETQYF. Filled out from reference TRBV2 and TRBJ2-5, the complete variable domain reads EPEVTQTPSHQVTQMGQEVILRCVPISNHLYFYWYRQILGQKVEFLVSFYNNEISEKSEIFDDQFSVERPDGSNFTLKIRSTKLEDSAMYFCASSDSRLGETQYFGPGTRLLVL.